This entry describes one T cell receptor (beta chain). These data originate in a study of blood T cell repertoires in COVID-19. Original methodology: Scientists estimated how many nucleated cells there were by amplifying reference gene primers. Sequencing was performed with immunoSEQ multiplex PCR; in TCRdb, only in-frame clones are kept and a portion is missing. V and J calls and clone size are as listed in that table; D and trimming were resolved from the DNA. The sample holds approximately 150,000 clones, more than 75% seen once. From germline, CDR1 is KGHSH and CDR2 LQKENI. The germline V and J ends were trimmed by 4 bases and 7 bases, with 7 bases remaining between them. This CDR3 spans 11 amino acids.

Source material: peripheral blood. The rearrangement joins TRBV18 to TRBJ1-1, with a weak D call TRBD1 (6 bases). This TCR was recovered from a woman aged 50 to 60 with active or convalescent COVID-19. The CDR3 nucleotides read TGTGCCAGCTCACTGACAGGTGAAGCTTTCTTT. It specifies CASSLTGEAFF.